This is a list of T cell receptor beta chains from one sample in a study of T cells after yellow fever vaccination. Each CDR3 protein gets one entry after TCRdb re-called the 5' RACE reads with MiXCR. The repertoire consists of about 510,000 distinct CDR3 sequences, with around a fifth occurring once and the leading ten covering approximately 15%. The sequencing used PBMCs, collected about 21 days after the first yellow fever vaccination. These receptors all stem from a man between 18 and 35 years old who received the YFV17D yellow fever vaccine. The CDR3 runs from the conserved cysteine through the conserved F or W. The D gene is left open where the match is weak. Clone size is stated in some rows and not others, as once, few, many or a class when expanded.

CDR3	DNA	size	D	J	V	length
CASSFGGGDADTQYF	TGTGCCAGCAGCTTTGGAGGGGGGGACGCAGATACGCAGTATTTT	-	-	TRBJ2-3	TRBV5-4	15
CASSSTGLGPDTQYF	TGCGCCAGCAGCTCGACAGGCCTGGGGCCAGATACGCAGTATTTT	many	-	TRBJ2-3	TRBV5-1	15
CASSSPRAGEQETQYF	TGCGCCAGCAGCTCCCCTCGGGCGGGGGAACAAGAGACCCAGTACTTC	few	TRBD2	TRBJ2-5	TRBV5-1	16
CASSLRTVSSTNTQYF	TGTGCCAGCAGCTTAAGGACAGTTTCAAGCACGAATACGCAGTATTTT	-	-	TRBJ2-3	TRBV7-6	16
CSVFQLESYEQYF	TGCAGCGTTTTTCAACTCGAATCCTACGAGCAGTACTTC	-	-	TRBJ2-7	TRBV29-1	13
CASSLESGESNQPQHF	TGTGCCAGCAGTTTAGAGTCCGGGGAGTCAAATCAGCCCCAGCATTTT	few	-	TRBJ1-5	TRBV12-3/TRBV12-4	16
CASSFGDTNYGYTF	TGTGCCAGCAGCTTCGGGGACACCAACTATGGCTACACCTTC	few	-	TRBJ1-2	TRBV9	14
CASSLVVIGPDTQYF	TGTGCCAGCAGCTTAGTAGTTATTGGCCCAGATACGCAGTATTTT	many	-	TRBJ2-3	TRBV7-9	15
CASSLAGTGSEQYF	TGTGCCAGCAGCTTAGCGGGGACGGGAAGCGAGCAGTACTTC	-	-	TRBJ2-7	TRBV7-9	14
CASSLARGPTDTQYF	TGTGCCAGCAGCTTAGCGCGCGGACCCACAGATACGCAGTATTTT	-	-	TRBJ2-3	TRBV7-2	15
CASSGESGRGSPLHF	TGTGCCAGCAGCGGAGAATCGGGGCGTGGGTCACCCCTCCACTTT	few	-	TRBJ1-6	TRBV9	15
CASIGRDWNTGELFF	TGTGCCAGCATTGGAAGGGACTGGAACACCGGGGAGCTGTTTTTT	-	-	TRBJ2-2	TRBV2	15
CASSLLGSQTGTDTQYF	TGCGCCAGCAGCTTGCTGGGATCGCAAACTGGCACAGATACGCAGTATTTT	-	-	TRBJ2-3	TRBV5-1	17
CASVIGGQSGTGELFF	TGTGCCAGCGTCATTGGCGGGCAGTCTGGCACCGGGGAGCTGTTTTTT	few	-	TRBJ2-2	TRBV7-2	16
CASSQDRTLANYGYTF	TGCGCCAGCAGCCAAGATAGGACGTTAGCTAACTATGGCTACACCTTC	-	-	TRBJ1-2	TRBV4-3	16
CASSQVVRDSSYNEQFF	TGTGCCAGCAGCCAAGTGGTCCGGGACTCCTCCTACAATGAGCAGTTCTTC	-	-	TRBJ2-1	TRBV14	17
CASADWSSGANVLTF	TGTGCCAGCGCCGACTGGAGCTCTGGGGCCAACGTCCTGACTTTC	-	-	TRBJ2-6	TRBV2	15
CASSQGGARATPDTGELFF	TGCGCCAGCAGCCAAGGGGGGGCCAGGGCAACCCCCGACACCGGGGAGCTGTTTTTT	-	-	TRBJ2-2	TRBV4-1	19
CASSSNAEVEAFF	TGTGCCAGCAGCTCTAACGCCGAGGTTGAAGCTTTCTTT	-	-	TRBJ1-1	TRBV7-8	13
CASSSAAMAKNIQYF	TGTGCCAGCAGCTCGGCAGCCATGGCCAAAAACATTCAGTACTTC	few	-	TRBJ2-4	TRBV13	15
CASSFRKGVNTEAFF	TGTGCCAGCAGTTTTCGGAAGGGGGTGAACACTGAAGCTTTCTTT	-	-	TRBJ1-1	TRBV12-3/TRBV12-4	15
CASSLEGNGYTF	TGTGCCAGCAGTTTAGAGGGGAATGGCTACACCTTC	-	-	TRBJ1-2	TRBV12-3/TRBV12-4	12
CSANSGGDFGELFF	TGCAGTGCCAATAGCGGGGGCGATTTCGGGGAGCTGTTTTTT	few	TRBD2	TRBJ2-2	TRBV20-1	14
CASSTEGQLDSPLHF	TGTGCCAGCAGCACAGAGGGACAGCTCGATTCACCCCTCCACTTT	few	TRBD1	TRBJ1-6	TRBV7-8	15
CASSQDSQTQYF	TGTGCCAGCAGCCAGGACAGTCAGACCCAGTACTTC	many	-	TRBJ2-5	TRBV7-2	12
CSVGGGGAWDTQYF	TGCAGCGTTGGGGGCGGGGGGGCCTGGGATACGCAGTATTTT	-	TRBD2	TRBJ2-3	TRBV29-1	14
CASSQRGGRRAEAFF	TGTGCCAGCAGCCAAAGAGGGGGGCGAAGGGCTGAAGCTTTCTTT	few	-	TRBJ1-1	TRBV7-2	15
CASSFSDGALFYGYTF	TGTGCCAGCAGCTTTTCGGACGGAGCCTTATTCTATGGCTACACCTTC	-	-	TRBJ1-2	TRBV7-9	16
CASSGAGGPLVGSYNEQFF	TGTGCCAGCAGCGGAGCGGGGGGCCCCCTCGTGGGTTCCTACAATGAGCAGTTCTTC	few	TRBD2	TRBJ2-1	TRBV7-2	19
CASSLGWLGNQPQHF	TGTGCCAGCAGCTTAGGTTGGCTAGGCAATCAGCCCCAGCATTTT	few	-	TRBJ1-5	TRBV7-2	15
CASSPPGQVHYGYTF	TGCGCCAGCAGCCCACCGGGACAGGTGCACTATGGCTACACCTTC	-	TRBD1	TRBJ1-2	TRBV5-1	15
CASSPSRLGEKLFF	TGTGCCAGCTCACCAAGCAGGTTGGGAGAAAAACTGTTTTTT	few	-	TRBJ1-4	TRBV18	14
CASRDLTSSPNEQFF	TGCGCCAGCAGGGACCTGACTTCGTCCCCCAATGAGCAGTTCTTC	few	-	TRBJ2-1	TRBV5-1	15
CASSVGSGPEDTQYF	TGTGCCAGCAGCGTAGGGTCAGGTCCTGAAGATACGCAGTATTTT	few	-	TRBJ2-3	TRBV9	15
CASRQGTGGYTF	TGTGCCAGCAGACAGGGGACTGGGGGCTACACCTTC	few	TRBD1	TRBJ1-2	TRBV2	12
CASSPRMGETQYF	TGTGCCAGCAGTCCTAGGATGGGGGAGACCCAGTACTTC	few	-	TRBJ2-5	TRBV6-1	13
CASSFMGGTEAFF	TGTGCCAGCAGCTTCATGGGGGGCACTGAAGCTTTCTTT	few	-	TRBJ1-1	TRBV13	13
CSAGVTAKNIQYF	TGCAGTGCGGGTGTGACCGCCAAAAACATTCAGTACTTC	few	-	TRBJ2-4	TRBV20-1	13
CASSPGQRRGLNQPQHF	TGTGCCAGCAGTCCGGGACAGAGGAGAGGTTTAAATCAGCCCCAGCATTTT	many	TRBD1	TRBJ1-5	TRBV12-3/TRBV12-4	17
CASSFPAGGFSYNEQFF	TGTGCCAGCAGCTTTCCAGCGGGGGGGTTCTCCTACAATGAGCAGTTCTTC	-	TRBD2	TRBJ2-1	TRBV5-4	17
CASSSGVVSYNSPLHF	TGTGCCAGCAGCAGTGGGGTGGTGTCCTATAATTCACCCCTCCACTTT	few	-	TRBJ1-6	TRBV7-9	16
CASSLSGGAREQYF	TGTGCCAGCAGCCTGAGCGGGGGAGCTCGGGAGCAGTACTTC	few	TRBD2	TRBJ2-7	TRBV9	14
CASSLSSDQAWDSEAFF	TGTGCCAGCAGTTTATCGAGCGATCAGGCTTGGGATTCTGAAGCTTTCTTT	few	-	TRBJ1-1	TRBV27	17
CASSSRDRGIGYGYTF	TGTGCCAGCAGCAGCCGGGACAGGGGAATTGGCTATGGCTACACCTTC	few	TRBD1	TRBJ1-2	TRBV11-1	16
CASSRTSGEQFF	TGCGCCAGCAGCCGGACTAGCGGTGAGCAGTTCTTC	-	TRBD2	TRBJ2-1	TRBV4-1	12
CASSPGVMVTEAFF	TGTGCCAGCTCCCCTGGAGTGATGGTCACTGAAGCTTTCTTT	few	-	TRBJ1-1	TRBV5-4	14
CASTQGESYNEQFF	TGTGCCAGTACACAGGGGGAGTCCTACAATGAGCAGTTCTTC	-	TRBD1	TRBJ2-1	TRBV6-1	14
CASSLERAGGTEAFF	TGTGCCAGCAGCTTGGAAAGGGCCGGGGGCACTGAAGCTTTCTTT	few	-	TRBJ1-1	TRBV5-5	15
CASSSSSGARTDTQYF	TGCGCCAGCAGCAGCTCTAGCGGGGCCCGCACAGATACGCAGTATTTT	-	TRBD2	TRBJ2-3	TRBV5-1	16
CASGLVAGGQFF	TGTGCTAGTGGTTTGGTAGCGGGGGGGCAGTTCTTC	few	TRBD2	TRBJ2-1	TRBV12-5	12